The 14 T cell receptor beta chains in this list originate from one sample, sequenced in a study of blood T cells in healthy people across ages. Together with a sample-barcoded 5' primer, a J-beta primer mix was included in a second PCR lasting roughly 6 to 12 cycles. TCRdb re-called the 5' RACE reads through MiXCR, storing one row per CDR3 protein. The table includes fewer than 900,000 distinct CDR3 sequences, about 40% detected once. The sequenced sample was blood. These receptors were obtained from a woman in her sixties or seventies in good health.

CDR3 sequence (DNA): TGTGCCAGCAGTTTGCACAGCCCGATAGATTCACCCCTCCACTTT. Amino acids: CASSLHSPIDSPLHF. The gene calls are TRBV12-3 or TRBV12-4 and TRBJ1-6; no clear D. The ends were cut back, 3 bases at V and 8 bases at J, with 14 bases in the middle. This CDR3 region has 15 residues.

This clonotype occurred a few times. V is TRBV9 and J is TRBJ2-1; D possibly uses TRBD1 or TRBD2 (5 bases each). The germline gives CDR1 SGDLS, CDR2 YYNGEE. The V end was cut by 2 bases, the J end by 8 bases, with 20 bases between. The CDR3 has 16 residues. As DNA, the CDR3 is TGTGCCAGCAGCGTTACCGGGACGGACGTCCACCATGAGCAGTTCTTC. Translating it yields CASSVTGTDVHHEQFF. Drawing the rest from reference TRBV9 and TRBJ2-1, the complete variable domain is DSGVTQTPKHLITATGQRVTLRCSPRSGDLSVYWYQQSLDQGLQFLIQYYNGEERAKGNILERFSAQQFPDLHSELNLSSLELGDSALYFCASSVTGTDVHHEQFFGPGTRLTVL.

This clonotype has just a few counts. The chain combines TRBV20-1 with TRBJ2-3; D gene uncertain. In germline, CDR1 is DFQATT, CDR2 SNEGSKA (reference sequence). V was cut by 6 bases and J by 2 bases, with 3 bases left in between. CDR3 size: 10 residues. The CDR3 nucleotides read TGCAGTGCCGCCACAGATACGCAGTATTTT. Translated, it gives CSAATDTQYF.

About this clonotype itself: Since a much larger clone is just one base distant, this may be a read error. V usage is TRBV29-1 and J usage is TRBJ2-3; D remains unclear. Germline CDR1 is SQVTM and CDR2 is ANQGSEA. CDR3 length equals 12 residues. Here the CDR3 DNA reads TGCAGCGGGGATCTGGTTCCAGATACGCTGTATTTT. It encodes CSGDLVPDTLYF.

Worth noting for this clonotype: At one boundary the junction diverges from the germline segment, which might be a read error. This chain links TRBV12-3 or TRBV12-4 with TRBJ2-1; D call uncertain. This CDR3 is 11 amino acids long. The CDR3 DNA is TGTACCAGCAGTTTGCCGCCAGGGCAGTTCTTC. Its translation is CTSSLPPGQFF.

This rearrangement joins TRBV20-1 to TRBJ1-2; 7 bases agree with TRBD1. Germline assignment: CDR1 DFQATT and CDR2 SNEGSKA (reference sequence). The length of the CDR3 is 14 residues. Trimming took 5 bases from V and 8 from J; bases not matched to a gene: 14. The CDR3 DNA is TGCAGTGCTCCATCCAGGGGGACGTCGGGAGGCTACACCTTC. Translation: CSAPSRGTSGGYTF.

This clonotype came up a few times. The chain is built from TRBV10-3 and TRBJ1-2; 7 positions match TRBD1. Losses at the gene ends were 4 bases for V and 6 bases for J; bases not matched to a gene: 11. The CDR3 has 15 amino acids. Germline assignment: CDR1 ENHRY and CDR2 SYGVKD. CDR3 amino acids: CAISAPTDRENGYTF. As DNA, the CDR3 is TGTGCCATCAGTGCACCCACCGACAGGGAGAATGGCTACACCTTC.

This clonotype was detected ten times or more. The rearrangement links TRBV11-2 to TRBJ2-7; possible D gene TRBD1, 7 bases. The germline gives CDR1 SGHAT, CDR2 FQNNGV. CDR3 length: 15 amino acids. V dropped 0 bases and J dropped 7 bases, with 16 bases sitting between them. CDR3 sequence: CASSLEAGGLNEQYF. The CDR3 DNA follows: TGTGCCAGCAGCTTAGAGGCAGGGGGGCTAAATGAGCAGTACTTC.

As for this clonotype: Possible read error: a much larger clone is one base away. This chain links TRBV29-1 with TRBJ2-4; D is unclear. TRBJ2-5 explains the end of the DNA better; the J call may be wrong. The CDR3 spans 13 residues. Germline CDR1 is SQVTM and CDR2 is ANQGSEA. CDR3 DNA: TGCAGCGTTGATAACAGCTACCAAGGGACCCAGTACTTC. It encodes CSVDNSYQGTQYF.

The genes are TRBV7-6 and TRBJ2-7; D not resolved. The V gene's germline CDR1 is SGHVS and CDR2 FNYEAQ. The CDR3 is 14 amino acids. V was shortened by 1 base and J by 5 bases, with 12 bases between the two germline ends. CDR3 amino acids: CASSLEGAINEQYF. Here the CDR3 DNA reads TGTGCCAGCAGCTTAGAGGGCGCAATAAACGAGCAGTACTTC.

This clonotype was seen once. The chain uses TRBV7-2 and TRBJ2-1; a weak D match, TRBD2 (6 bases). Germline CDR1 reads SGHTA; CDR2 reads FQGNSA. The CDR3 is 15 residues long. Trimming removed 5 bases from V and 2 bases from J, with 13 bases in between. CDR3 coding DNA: TGTGCCAGCAGCCCACAGGCGGGAACCTACAATGAGCAGTTCTTC. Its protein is CASSPQAGTYNEQFF.

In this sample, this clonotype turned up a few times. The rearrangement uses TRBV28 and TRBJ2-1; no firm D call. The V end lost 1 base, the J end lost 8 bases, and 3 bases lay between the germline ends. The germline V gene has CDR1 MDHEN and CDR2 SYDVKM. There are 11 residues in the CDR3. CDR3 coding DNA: TGTGCCAGCAGTTTATACTATGAGCAGTTCTTC. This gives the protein CASSLYYEQFF.

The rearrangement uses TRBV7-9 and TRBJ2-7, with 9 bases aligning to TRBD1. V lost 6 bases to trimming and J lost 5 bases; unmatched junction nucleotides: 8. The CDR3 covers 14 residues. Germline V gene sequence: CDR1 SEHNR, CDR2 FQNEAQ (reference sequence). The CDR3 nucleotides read TGTGCCAGCAGTGCCGGGACAGGGTATCACGAGCAGTACTTC. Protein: CASSAGTGYHEQYF.

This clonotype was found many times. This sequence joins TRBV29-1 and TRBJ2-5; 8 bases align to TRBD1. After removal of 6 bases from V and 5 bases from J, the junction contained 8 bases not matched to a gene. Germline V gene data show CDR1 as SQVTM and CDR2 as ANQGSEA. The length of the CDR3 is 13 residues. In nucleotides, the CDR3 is TGCAGCGTCCAGACTCAGGGGGCGGAGACCCAGTACTTC. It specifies CSVQTQGAETQYF.